Sequencing of this TCR beta chain was carried out in a study of shared clonotypes between healthy human individuals. V lost 4 bases, J lost 2 bases, and 10 bases stayed unmatched. Per germline, CDR1 SGDLS and CDR2 YYNGEE. This CDR3 comprises 16 residues. Some clones are missing from TCRdb's copy, which holds only in-frame ones; the method was immunoSEQ multiplex PCR. Of just over 2,000,000 clones listed, around 95% are singletons. Sequences were obtained from naive CD4+ T cells sorted from blood. Subset of the sample: CD45RA+ positively selected. This chain links TRBV9 with TRBJ2-3; TRBD2 matches at 7 bases. This TCR was sampled from a man aged 18 to 29 in good health. CDR3 sequence (DNA): TGTGCCAGCAGCTTCCTGACTAGCTCATACACAGATACGCAGTATTTT. It specifies CASSFLTSSYTDTQYF.